The entry that follows covers one T cell receptor (beta chain) sequence. This entry is derived from a study of blood T cell repertoires in COVID-19. This table comes from immunoSEQ multiplex PCR, and its TCRdb copy is limited to in-frame clones, with some not included. Of 18,000 or so clones in the sample, more than 70% were seen once. With 5 bases removed from V and 2 bases from J, the gap between germline ends came to 18 bases. This CDR3 is 16 amino acids long. CDR1 and CDR2 from the germline V gene are MNHEY and SMNVEV (reference sequence). The chain couples TRBV27 to TRBJ2-5; D is possibly TRBD2 (6 bases). The sample consisted of peripheral blood. The TCR originated in a man aged 40-55 years with active COVID-19. This CDR3 reads CASSPYGGAQQETQYF. DNA for the CDR3: TGTGCCAGCAGTCCCTACGGGGGAGCTCAGCAAGAGACCCAGTACTTC.